This T cell receptor beta chain appears in the sequencing data of a study of cytomegalovirus exposure and HLA in healthy donors. Study-wide results and limits: Usually a TCR sequence was rare, but some public TCRs were found in many donors. According to a subsequent analysis, TCR clusters identified in the first cohort showed a tendency to co-occur across the roughly 120 validation repertoires. The classifier was said to identify cytomegalovirus status with high specificity and sensitivity. It was 150 to 200 TCR beta chains that were listed as cytomegalovirus-associated.

The CDR3 has 14 amino acids. In germline, CDR1 is SGHAT, CDR2 FQDESV (reference sequence). V lost 5 bases to trimming and J lost 3 bases, with 13 bases between them. For this clone: The antigen remains undetermined.

Measured with immunoSEQ multiplex PCR; TCRdb has only the in-frame clones, and not every one. This sample has fewer than 55,000 clones; around 91% occur once, and the top ten carry approximately 1.5%. The sequence came from a man younger than 35 in good health and CMV-seronegative. The chain links TRBV11-1 to TRBJ1-2; D not certain. The sequenced sample was PBMCs. CDR3 sequence reads: CASSKAGGDYGYTF. DNA for the CDR3: TGTGCCAGCAGCAAAGCGGGTGGAGACTATGGCTACACCTTC.